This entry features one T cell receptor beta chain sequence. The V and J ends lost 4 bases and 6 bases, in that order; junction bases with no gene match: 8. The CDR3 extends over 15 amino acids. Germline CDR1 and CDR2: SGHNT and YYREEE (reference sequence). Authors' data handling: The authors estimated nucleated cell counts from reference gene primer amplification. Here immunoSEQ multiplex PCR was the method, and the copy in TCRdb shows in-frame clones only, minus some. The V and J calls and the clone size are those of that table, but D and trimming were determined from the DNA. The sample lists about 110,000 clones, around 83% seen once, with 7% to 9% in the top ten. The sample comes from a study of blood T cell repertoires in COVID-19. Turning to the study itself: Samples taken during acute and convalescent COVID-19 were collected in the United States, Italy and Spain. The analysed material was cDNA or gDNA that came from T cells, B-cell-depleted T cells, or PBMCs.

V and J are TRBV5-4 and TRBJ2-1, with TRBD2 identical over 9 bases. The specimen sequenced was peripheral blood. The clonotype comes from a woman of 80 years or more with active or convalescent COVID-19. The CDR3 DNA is TGTGCCAGCAGCAGGGGCGGGGGGGAGAGCAATGAGCAGTTCTTC. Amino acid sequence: CASSRGGGESNEQFF. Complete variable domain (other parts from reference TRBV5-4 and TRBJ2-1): ETGVTQSPTHLIKTRGQQVTLRCSSQSGHNTVSWYQQALGQGPQFIFQYYREEENGRGNFPPRFSGLQFPNYSSELNVNALELDDSALYLCASSRGGGESNEQFFGPGTRLTVL.